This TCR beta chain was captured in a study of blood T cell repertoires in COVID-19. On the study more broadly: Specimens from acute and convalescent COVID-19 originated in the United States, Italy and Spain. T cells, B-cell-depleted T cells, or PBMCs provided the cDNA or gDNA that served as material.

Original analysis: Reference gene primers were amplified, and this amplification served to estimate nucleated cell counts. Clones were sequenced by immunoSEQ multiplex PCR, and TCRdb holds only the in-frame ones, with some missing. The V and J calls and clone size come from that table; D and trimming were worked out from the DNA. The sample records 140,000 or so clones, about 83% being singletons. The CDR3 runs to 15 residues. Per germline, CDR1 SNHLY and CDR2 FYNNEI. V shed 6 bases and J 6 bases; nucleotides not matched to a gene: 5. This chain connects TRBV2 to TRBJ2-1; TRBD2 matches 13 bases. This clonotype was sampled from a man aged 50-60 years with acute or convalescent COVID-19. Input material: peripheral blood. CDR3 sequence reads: CASRLRLAGGNEQFF. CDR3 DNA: TGTGCCAGCAGGCTAAGACTAGCGGGGGGCAATGAGCAGTTCTTC.